A single count supports the clone carrying this T cell receptor (beta chain). Between the trimmed V and J ends, which lost 5 bases and 5 bases, there was a span of 18 bases. The CDR3 totals 15 residues. CDR1 is MNHEY and CDR2 is SVGAGI in the germline V gene. The repertoire was sequenced with immunoSEQ multiplex PCR; TCRdb's copy has only in-frame clones and lacks some. This sample has about 170,000 clones, with approximately 86% found just once. The data are from a study of blood T cell repertoires in COVID-19. The V gene is TRBV6-5, the J gene TRBJ1-1; maybe TRBD1 (6 bases). Sequencing input: peripheral blood. This clonotype originated in a woman aged 40 to 55 with COVID-19, enrolled during active disease. Here the CDR3 reads CASSLSGQFSTEAFF. The CDR3 DNA reads as TGTGCCAGCAGTCTCTCAGGACAGTTTTCTACTGAAGCTTTCTTT.